The entry below describes one T cell receptor (beta chain). It lacks a known antigen. Base qualities are not at hand, and no much larger clone is one base apart. The CDR3 starts with the cysteine, ends with the phenylalanine, and has 16 residues. Only the CDR3 region is kept as DNA, spanning 48 bases read in frame from base 1. V was cut back by 1 base and J by 4 bases, leaving a gap of 14 bases between them. From a lookup of the germline V gene, CDR1 and CDR2 are SGHVS and FNYEAQ. The trial excluded patients who had a history of autoimmune disease or who were on systemic immunosuppression. Peripheral blood for TCR sequencing was collected from all dose cohorts at baseline, on cycle 4 day 1, and on cycle 7 day 1. The samples were drawn from a first-in-human, open-label, multicenter phase I dose-escalation trial of ivuxolimab. Adults with locally advanced or metastatic melanoma, renal cell, hepatocellular, or head and neck squamous cell carcinoma were enrolled in the trial. Before TCR sequencing, CD4+ T cells and CD8+ T cells from peripheral blood were sorted into separate populations.

This sample was taken from a study of OX40 agonist ivuxolimab in advanced cancers. Regarding the research as a whole: The costimulatory receptor OX40 (CD134) was targeted by ivuxolimab, a fully human IgG2 agonistic monoclonal antibody. Three dose-escalation patients achieved partial responses, one with hepatocellular carcinoma and two with cutaneous melanoma. Of the 52 patients in dose escalation, about 20 had hepatocellular carcinoma, about 15 had melanoma, 9 had renal cell carcinoma and 9 had head and neck cancer. The paper reports the monotherapy dose-escalation portion (N = 52 patients) of the phase I ivuxolimab trial. The point of sequencing TCRbeta in the periphery was to test whether ivuxolimab changed TCR sequence diversity and drove clonal T-cell expansion. Patients were allowed to have had prior anti-PD-1, anti-PD-L1 or anti-CTLA-4 therapy, and around 40% of the dose-escalation patients had previously received checkpoint inhibitors. Intravenous ivuxolimab was administered to patients every 2 weeks at six dose levels: 0.01, 0.1, 0.3, 1.5, 3 and 10 mg/kg. In the dose-escalation cohort, roughly 80% of patients were male, and the mean age was approximately 60 years, with a range of roughly 20 to 85.

Genomic DNA was extracted from sorted cells for sequencing of the TCRbeta CDR3 region. The immunoSEQ Assay was used for sequencing of TCRbeta CDR3 regions. TCRdb's version of the immuneACCESS table is confined to in-frame rearrangements and falls short of the full clone set. An unresolved V gene accounts for under half of the shortfall where checked; the remainder is of unknown origin. In this sample the table shows 23,000 or so clones, about 88% of which occur a single time. The ten largest clones add up to roughly 33% of the sample. What the research found in general, with its limitations: At doses of 0.1 to 3.0 mg/kg, clonal expansion of both CD4+ and CD8+ T cells in blood was seen between baseline and week 6. In the 0.1-3.0 mg/kg groups, partial responders were among the patients with the lowest normalized peripheral clonal expansion, particularly in CD8+ T cells. Low levels of normalized T-cell clonal expansion were also shown by some nonresponding patients. After ivuxolimab, CD8+ T cells had more expanded clones than CD4+ T cells on average. Antigen specificity was not determined for the clonally expanded peripheral T cells.

The chain was built from TRBV7-6 and TRBJ2-1; the D gene is possibly TRBD1 or TRBD2, with 5 bases matching each. This specimen was CD4+ or CD8+ T cells sorted from blood, taken in a trial of the OX40 agonist ivuxolimab. The sequence came from an adult with an advanced solid tumor such as melanoma, head and neck, liver or kidney cancer. The CDR3 protein sequence reads: CASSLGAGRAYNEQFF. The DNA is TGTGCCAGCAGCTTAGGCGCGGGCAGGGCTTACAATGAGCAGTTCTTC. Supplemented by the reference TRBV7-6 and TRBJ2-1 proteins around the CDR3, the complete variable domain is GAGVSQSPRYKVTKRGQDVALRCDPISGHVSLYWYRQALGQGPEFLTYFNYEAQQDKSGLPNDRFSAERPEGSISTLTIQRTEQRDSAMYRCASSLGAGRAYNEQFFGPGTRLTVL.